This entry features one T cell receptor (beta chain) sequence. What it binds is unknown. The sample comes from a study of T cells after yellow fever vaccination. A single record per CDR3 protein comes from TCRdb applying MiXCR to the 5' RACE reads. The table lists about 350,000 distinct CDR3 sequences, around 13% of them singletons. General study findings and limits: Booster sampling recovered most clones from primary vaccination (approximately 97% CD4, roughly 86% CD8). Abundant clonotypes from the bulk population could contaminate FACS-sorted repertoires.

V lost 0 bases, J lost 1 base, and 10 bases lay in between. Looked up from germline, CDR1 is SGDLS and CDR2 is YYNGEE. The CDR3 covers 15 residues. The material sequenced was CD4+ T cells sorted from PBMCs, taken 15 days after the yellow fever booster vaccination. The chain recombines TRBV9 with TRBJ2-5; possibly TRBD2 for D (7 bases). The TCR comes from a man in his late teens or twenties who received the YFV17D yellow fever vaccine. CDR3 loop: CASSVAAGAQETQYF. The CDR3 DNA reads TGTGCCAGCAGCGTAGCTGCGGGGGCCCAAGAGACCCAGTACTTC.